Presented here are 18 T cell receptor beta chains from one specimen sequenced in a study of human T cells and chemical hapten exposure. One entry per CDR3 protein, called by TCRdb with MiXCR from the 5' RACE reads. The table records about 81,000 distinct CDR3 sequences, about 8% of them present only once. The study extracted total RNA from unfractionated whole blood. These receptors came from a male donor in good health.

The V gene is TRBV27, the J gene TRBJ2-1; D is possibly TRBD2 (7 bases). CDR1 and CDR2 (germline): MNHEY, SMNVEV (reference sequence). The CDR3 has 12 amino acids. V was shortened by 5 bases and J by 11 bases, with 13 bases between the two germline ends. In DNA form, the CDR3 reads TGTGCCAGCAGTATAAAGGGGGGGCAGCAGTTCTTC. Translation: CASSIKGGQQFF.

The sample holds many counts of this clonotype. The CDR3 nucleotides are TGTGCCAGCAGTTACCCCGAAAGAGGGCAGCCCCAGCATTTT. Encoded protein: CASSYPERGQPQHF. The genes are TRBV6-2 or TRBV6-3 and TRBJ1-5; no clear D. V was clipped by 2 bases and J by 7 bases, with 12 bases between them. CDR1 MNHEY and CDR2 SVGEGT come from the germline V gene. There are 14 residues in the CDR3.

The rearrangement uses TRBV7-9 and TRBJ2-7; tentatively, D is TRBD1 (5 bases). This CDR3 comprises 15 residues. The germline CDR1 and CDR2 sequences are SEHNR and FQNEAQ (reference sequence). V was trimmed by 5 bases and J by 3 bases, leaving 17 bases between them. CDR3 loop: CASSPPSERGYEQYF. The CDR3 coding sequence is TGTGCCAGCAGCCCCCCGAGCGAAAGGGGCTACGAGCAGTACTTC.

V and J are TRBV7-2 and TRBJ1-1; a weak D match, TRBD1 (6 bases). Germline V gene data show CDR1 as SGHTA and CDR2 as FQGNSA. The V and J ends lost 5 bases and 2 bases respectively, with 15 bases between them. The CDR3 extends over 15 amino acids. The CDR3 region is CASSAWTAGNTEAFF. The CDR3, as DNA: TGTGCCAGCAGCGCCTGGACAGCAGGTAACACTGAAGCTTTCTTT.

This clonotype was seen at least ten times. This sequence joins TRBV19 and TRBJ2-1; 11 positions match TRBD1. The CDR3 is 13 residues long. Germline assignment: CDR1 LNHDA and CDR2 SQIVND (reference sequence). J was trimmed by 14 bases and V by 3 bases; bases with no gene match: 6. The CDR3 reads CASSISRTGGEFF. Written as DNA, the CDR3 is TGTGCCAGTAGTATTTCACGGACAGGGGGCGAGTTCTTC.

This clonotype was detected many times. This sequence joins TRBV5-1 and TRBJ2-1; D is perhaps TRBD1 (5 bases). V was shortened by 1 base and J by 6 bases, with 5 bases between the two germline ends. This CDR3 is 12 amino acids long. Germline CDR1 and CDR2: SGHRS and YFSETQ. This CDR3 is CASSLTGNEQFF. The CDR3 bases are TGCGCCAGCAGCTTGACAGGCAATGAGCAGTTCTTC.

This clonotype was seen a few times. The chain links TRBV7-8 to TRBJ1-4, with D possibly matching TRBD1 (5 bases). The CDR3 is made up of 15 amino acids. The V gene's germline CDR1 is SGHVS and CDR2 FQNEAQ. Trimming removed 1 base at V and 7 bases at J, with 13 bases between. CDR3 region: CASSLGGRDSEKLFF. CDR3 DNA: TGTGCCAGCAGCTTAGGGGGGAGGGATTCTGAAAAACTGTTTTTT.

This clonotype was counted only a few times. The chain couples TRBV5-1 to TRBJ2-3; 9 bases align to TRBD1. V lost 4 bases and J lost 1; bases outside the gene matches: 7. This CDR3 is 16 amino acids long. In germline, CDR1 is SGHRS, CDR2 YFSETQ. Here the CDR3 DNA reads TGCGCCAGCAGCCCAGGACAGGGGAGCGGCACAGATACGCAGTATTTT. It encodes CASSPGQGSGTDTQYF. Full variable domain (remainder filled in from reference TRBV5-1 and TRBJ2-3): KAGVTQTPRYLIKTRGQQVTLSCSPISGHRSVSWYQQTPGQGLQFLFEYFSETQRNKGNFPGRFSGRQFSNSRSEMNVSTLELGDSALYLCASSPGQGSGTDTQYFGPGTRLTVL.

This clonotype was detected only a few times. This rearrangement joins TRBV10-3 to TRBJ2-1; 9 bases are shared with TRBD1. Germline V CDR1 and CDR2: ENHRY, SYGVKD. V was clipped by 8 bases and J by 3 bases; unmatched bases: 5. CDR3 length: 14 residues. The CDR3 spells CAIRDRERYNEQFF. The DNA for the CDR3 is TGTGCCATCCGGGACAGGGAACGCTACAATGAGCAGTTCTTC.

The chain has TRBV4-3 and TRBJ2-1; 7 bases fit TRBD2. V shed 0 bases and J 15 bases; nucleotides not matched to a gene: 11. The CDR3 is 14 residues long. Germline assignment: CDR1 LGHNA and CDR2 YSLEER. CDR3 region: CASSQDRSGGLLFF. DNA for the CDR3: TGCGCCAGCAGCCAAGATCGGTCGGGGGGTTTACTGTTCTTC.

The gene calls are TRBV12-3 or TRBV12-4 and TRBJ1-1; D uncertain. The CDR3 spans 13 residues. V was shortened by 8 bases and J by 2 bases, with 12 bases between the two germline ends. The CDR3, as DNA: TGTGCCAGCCTCCAGACGGCAAACACTGAAGCTTTCTTT. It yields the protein CASLQTANTEAFF.

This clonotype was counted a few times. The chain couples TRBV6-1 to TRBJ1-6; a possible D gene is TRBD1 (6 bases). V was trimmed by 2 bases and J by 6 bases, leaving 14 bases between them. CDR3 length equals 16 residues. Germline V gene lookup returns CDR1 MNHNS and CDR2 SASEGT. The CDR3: CASSENQGLLNSPLHF. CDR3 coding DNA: TGTGCCAGCAGTGAAAATCAGGGGCTACTTAATTCACCCCTCCACTTT.

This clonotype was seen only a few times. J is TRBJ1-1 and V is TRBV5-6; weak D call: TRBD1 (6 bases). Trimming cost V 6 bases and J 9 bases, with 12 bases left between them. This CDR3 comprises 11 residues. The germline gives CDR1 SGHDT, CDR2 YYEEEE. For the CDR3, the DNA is TGTGCCAGCACCGAAGGACAGAAAGCTTTCTTT. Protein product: CASTEGQKAFF.

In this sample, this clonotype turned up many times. CDR3 in amino acids: CASSYSSAYSGRTEAFF. CDR3 nucleotide sequence: TGTGCCAGCAGTTACTCTAGCGCCTACTCTGGGAGGACTGAAGCTTTCTTT. This chain links TRBV6-5 with TRBJ1-1; D remains unclear. V was clipped by 0 bases and J by 5 bases, with 19 bases between them. Germline-derived CDR1 and CDR2 are MNHEY and SVGAGI. This CDR3 has 17 amino acids.

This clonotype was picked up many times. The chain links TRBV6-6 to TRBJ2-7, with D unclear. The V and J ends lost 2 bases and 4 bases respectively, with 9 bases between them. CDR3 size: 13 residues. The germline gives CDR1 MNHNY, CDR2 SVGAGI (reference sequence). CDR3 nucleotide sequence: TGTGCCAGCAGTTACGACGGAAAATACGAGCAGTACTTC. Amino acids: CASSYDGKYEQYF.

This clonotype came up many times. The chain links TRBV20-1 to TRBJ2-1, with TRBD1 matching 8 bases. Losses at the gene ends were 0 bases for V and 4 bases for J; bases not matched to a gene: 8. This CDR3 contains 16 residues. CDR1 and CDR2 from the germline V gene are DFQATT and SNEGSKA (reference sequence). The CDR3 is CSARDRGRGPYNEQFF. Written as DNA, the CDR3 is TGCAGTGCTAGAGATCGAGGCAGGGGGCCGTACAATGAGCAGTTCTTC.

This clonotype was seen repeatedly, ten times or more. In nucleotides, the CDR3 is TGCAGCGGGGTACGGGGCAGGTTCACAGATACGCAGTATTTT. Translation: CSGVRGRFTDTQYF. The chain recombines TRBV29-1 with TRBJ2-3; D tentatively fits TRBD1 or TRBD2 (5 bases each). The CDR3 spans 14 residues. Trimming removed 7 bases from V and 2 bases from J, with 16 bases in between. CDR1 and CDR2 from the germline V gene are SQVTM and ANQGSEA.

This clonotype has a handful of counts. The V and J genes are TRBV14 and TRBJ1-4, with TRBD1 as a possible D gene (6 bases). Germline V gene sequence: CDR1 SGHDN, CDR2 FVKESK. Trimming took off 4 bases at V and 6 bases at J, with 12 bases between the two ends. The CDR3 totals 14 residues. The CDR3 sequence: CASSPWGQDEKLFF. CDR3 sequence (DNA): TGTGCCAGCAGCCCATGGGGGCAGGATGAAAAACTGTTTTTT. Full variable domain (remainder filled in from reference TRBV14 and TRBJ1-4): EAGVTQFPSHSVIEKGQTVTLRCDPISGHDNLYWYRRVMGKEIKFLLHFVKESKQDESGMPNNRFLAERTGGTYSTLKVQPAELEDSGVYFCASSPWGQDEKLFFGSGTQLSVL.